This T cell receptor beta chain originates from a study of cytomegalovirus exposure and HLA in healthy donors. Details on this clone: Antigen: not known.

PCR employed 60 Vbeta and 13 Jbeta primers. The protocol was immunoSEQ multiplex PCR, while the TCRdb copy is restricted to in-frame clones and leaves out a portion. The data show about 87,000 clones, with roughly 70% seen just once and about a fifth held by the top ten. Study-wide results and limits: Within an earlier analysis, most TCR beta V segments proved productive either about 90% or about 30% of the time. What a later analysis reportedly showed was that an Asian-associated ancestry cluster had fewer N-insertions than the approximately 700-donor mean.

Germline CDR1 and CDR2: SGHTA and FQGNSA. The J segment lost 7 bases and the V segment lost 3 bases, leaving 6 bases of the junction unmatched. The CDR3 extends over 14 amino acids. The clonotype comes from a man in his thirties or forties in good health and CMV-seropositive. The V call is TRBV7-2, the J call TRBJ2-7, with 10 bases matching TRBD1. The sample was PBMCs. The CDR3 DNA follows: TGTGCCAGCAGCTTGGGACAGGGGCTGGGAGAGCAGTACTTC. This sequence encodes CASSLGQGLGEQYF.